This T cell receptor (beta chain) was retrieved from a study of control samples from healthy donors and cancer patients. Here immunoSEQ multiplex PCR was the method, and the copy in TCRdb shows in-frame clones only, minus some. The sample holds about 70,000 clones, about 95% seen once. The CDR3 runs to 13 residues. Trimming took off 1 base at V and 5 bases at J, with 6 bases between the two ends. Germline-derived CDR1 and CDR2 are SGHAT and FQNNGV. The chain couples TRBV11-2 to TRBJ1-5, with D possibly matching TRBD1 (6 bases). This TCR came from a woman aged 25 to 45 in good health. The specimen was blood. For the CDR3, the DNA is TGTGCCAGCAGCTTAGCAGGGGATCAGCCCCAGCATTTT. This translates into CASSLAGDQPQHF.